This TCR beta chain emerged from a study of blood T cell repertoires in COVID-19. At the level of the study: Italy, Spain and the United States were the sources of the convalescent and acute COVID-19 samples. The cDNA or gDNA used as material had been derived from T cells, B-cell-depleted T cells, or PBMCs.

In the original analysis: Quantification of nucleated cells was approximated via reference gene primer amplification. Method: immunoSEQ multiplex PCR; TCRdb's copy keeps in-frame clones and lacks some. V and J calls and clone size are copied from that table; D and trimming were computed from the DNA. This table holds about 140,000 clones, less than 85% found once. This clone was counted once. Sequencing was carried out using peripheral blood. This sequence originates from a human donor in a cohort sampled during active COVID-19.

CDR3 residues: CASSYLRTGPTGELFF. CDR3 in DNA: TGTGCCAGCAGTTACTTGAGGACAGGGCCCACCGGGGAGCTGTTTTTT. The chain links TRBV6-5 to TRBJ2-2, with TRBD1 identical over 8 bases. Germline CDR1 MNHEY, CDR2 SVGAGI. This CDR3 spans 16 amino acids. After removal of 1 base from V and 4 bases from J, the junction contained 5 bases not matched to a gene.